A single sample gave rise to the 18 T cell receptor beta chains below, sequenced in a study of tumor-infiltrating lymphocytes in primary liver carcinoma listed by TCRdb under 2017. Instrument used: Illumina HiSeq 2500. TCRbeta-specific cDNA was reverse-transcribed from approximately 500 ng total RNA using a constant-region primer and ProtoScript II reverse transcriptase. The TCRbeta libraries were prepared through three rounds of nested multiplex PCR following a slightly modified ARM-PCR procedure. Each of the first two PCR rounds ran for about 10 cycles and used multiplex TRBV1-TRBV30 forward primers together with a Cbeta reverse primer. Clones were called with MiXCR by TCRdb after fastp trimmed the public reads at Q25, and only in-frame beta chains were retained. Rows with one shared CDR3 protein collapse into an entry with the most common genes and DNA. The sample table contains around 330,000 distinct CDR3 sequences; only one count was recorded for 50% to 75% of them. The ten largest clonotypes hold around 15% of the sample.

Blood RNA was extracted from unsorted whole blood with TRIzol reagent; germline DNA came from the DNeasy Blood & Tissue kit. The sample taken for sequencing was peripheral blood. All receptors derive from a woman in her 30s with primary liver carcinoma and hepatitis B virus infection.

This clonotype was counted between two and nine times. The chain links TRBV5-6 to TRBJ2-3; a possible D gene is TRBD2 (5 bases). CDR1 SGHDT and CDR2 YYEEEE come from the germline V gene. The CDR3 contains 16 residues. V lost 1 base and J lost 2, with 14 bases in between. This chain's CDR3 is CASSLKWTEYTDTQYF. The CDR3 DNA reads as TGTGCCAGCAGCTTGAAATGGACTGAATACACAGATACGCAGTATTTT.

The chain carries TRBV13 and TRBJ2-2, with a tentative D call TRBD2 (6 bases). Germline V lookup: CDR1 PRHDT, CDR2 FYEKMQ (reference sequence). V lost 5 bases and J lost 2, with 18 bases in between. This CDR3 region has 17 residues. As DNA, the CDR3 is TGTGCCAGCAGCGCCCAGCACCGGGGGATTAACACCGGGGAGCTGTTTTTT. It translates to CASSAQHRGINTGELFF.

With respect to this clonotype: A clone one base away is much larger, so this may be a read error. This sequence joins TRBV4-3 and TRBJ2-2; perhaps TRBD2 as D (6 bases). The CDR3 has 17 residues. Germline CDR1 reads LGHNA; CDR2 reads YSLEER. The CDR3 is CASSQDLIRTIAGELLF. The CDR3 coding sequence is TGCGCCAGCAGCCAAGATCTGATAAGGACTATCGCCGGGGAGCTGTTATTT.

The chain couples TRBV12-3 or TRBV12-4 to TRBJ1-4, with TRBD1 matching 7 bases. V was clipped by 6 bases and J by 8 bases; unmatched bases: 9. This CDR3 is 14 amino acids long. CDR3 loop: CASRHDRVGEKLFF. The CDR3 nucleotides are TGTGCCAGCAGACATGACAGGGTTGGGGAAAAACTGTTTTTT.

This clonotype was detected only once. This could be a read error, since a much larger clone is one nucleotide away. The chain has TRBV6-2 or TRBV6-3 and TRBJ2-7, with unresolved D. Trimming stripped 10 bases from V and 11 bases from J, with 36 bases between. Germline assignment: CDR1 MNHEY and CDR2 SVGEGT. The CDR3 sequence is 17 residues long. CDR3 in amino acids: CAIKELYGRRNSGSEYF. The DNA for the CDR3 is TGTGCCATCAAAGAGCTTTATGGTCGTCGTAACAGTGGGTCGGAGTACTTC.

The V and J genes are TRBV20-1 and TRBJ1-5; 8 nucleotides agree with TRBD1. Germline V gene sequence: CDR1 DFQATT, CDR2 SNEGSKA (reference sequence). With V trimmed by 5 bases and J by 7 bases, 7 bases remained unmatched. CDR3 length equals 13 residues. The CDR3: CSAVQGARQPQHF. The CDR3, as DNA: TGCAGTGCTGTCCAGGGGGCAAGGCAGCCCCAGCATTTT.

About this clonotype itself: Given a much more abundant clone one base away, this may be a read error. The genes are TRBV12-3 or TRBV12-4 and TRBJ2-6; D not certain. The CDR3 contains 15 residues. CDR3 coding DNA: TGTGCCAGCAATCTACAGACCGCTGGGACCAACGTCCTGACTTTC. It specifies CASNLQTAGTNVLTF.

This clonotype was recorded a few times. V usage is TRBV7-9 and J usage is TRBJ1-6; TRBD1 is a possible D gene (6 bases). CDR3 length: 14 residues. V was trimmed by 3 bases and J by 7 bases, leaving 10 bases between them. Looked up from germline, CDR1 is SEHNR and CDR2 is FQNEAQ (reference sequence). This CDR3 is CASSFDRSNSPLHF. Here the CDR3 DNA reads TGTGCCAGCAGCTTCGACAGGTCCAATTCACCCCTCCACTTT.

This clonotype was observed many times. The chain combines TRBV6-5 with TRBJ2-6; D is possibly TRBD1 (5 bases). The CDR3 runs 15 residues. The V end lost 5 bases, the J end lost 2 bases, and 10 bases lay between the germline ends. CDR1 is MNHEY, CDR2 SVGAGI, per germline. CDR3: CASSPSGTGANVLTF. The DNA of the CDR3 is TGTGCCAGCAGTCCCTCAGGGACTGGGGCCAACGTCCTGACTTTC.

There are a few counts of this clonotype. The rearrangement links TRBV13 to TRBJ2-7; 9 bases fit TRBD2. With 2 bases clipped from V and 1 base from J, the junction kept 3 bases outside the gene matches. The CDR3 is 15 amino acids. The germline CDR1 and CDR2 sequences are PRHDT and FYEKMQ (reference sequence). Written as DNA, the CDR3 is TGTGCCAGCAGCTTAAGGCTAGCGGGATCCTACGAGCAGTACTTC. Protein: CASSLRLAGSYEQYF.

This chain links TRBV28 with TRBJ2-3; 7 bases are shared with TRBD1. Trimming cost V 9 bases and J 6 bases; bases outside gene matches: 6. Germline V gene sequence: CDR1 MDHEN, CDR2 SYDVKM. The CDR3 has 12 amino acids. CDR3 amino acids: CASCTGADTQYF. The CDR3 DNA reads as TGTGCCAGTTGCACAGGGGCGGATACGCAGTATTTT.

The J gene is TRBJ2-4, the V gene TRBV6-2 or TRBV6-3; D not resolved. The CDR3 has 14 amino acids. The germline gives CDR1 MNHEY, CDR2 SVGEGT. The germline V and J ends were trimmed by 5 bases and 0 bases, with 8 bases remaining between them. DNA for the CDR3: TGTGCCAGCAGTGGCAGGCTAGCCAAAAACATTCAGTACTTC. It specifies CASSGRLAKNIQYF.

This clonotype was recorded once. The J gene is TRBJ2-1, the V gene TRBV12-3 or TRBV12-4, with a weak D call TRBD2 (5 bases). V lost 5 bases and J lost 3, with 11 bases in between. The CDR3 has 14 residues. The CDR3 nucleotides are TGTGCCAGCAGTCCCTCCCGGGACTACAATGAGCAGTTCTTC. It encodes CASSPSRDYNEQFF.

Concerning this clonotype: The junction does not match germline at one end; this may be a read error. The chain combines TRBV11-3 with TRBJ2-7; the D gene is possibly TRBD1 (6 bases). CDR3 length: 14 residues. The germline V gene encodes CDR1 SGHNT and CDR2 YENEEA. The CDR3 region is CACSSIGTKDEQYF. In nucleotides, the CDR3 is TGTGCCTGCAGCTCCATCGGGACAAAAGACGAGCAGTACTTC.

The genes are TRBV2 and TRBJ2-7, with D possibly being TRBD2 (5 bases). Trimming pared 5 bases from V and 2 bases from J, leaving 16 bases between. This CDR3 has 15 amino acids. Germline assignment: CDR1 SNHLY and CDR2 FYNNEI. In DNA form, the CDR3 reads TGTGCCAGCAGTTACGGGATTATGGGGACCTACGAGCAGTACTTC. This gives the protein CASSYGIMGTYEQYF.

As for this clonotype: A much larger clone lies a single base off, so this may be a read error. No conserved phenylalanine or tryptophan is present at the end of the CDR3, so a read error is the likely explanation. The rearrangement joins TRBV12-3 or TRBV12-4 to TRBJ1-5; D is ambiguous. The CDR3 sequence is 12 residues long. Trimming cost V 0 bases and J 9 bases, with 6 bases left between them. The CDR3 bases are TGTGCCAGCAGTTTAGCGCCGGGGCCCCAGCATTGT. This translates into CASSLAPGPQHC.

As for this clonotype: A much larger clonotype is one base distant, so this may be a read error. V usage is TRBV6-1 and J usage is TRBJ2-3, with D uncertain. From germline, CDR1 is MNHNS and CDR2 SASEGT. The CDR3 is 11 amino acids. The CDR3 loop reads CDIEVTDTQYF. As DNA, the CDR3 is TGTGACATCGAGGTGACAGATACGCAGTATTTT.

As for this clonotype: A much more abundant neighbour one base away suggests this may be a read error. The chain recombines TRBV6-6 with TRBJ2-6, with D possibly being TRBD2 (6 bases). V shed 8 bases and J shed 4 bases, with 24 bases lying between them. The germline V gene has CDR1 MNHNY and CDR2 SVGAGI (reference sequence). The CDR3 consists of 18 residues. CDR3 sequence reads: CASGTETSIFPGANVLTF. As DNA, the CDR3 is TGTGCCAGCGGGACGGAGACTAGTATTTTCCCGGGGGCCAACGTCCTGACTTTC.